This T cell receptor (beta chain) was recorded in a study of T cell responses to AZD1222 COVID-19 vaccine. General study findings and limits: Spike as a whole was targeted by vaccine-associated CD4 TCRs, dominant at 160-218 and 743-854. In a largely white British group with more females than males, clonal diversity was possibly underestimated. Unmutated variant regions reportedly attract nearly half of all spike-specific TCRs.

This CDR3 is 11 amino acids long. Germline CDR1 DFQATT, CDR2 SNEGSKA (reference sequence). V lost 6 bases, J lost 9 bases, and 13 bases lay in between. This clone came up once. The antigen is undetermined. The method was immunoSEQ multiplex PCR; TCRdb's version includes in-frame clones alone and lacks a portion of them. The sample lists approximately 140,000 clones; approximately 94% were seen once. The V gene is TRBV20-1, the J gene TRBJ2-3; D unresolved. The source was peripheral blood, collected on day 0 of AZD1222 vaccination. This receptor was taken from an adult in good health. CDR3 sequence reads: CSATQTETQYF. The CDR3 bases are TGCAGTGCCACCCAGACCGAGACGCAGTATTTT.